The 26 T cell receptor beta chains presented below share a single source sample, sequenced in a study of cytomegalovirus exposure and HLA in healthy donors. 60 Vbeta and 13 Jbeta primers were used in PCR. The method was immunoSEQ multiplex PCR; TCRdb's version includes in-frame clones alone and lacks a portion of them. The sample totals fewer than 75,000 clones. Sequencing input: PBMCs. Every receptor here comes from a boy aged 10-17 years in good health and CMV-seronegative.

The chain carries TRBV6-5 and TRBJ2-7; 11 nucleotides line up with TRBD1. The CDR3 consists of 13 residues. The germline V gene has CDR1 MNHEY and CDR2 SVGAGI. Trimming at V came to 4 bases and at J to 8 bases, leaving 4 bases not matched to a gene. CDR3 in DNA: TGTGCCAGCAGTTCGCGGGACAGGGGGAAGCAGTACTTC. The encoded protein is CASSSRDRGKQYF.

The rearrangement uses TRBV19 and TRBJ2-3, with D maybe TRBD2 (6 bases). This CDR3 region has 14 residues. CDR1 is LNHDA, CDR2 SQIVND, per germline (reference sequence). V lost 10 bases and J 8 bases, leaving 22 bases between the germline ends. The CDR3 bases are TGTGCCACCACATCCCGGGACTTAAGATTTACGCAGTATTTT. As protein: CATTSRDLRFTQYF.

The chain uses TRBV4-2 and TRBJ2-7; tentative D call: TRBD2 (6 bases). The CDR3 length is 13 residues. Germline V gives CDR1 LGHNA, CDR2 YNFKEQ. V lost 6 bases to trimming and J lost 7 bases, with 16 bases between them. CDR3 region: CASSTRDSGEQYF. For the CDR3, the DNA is TGTGCCAGCAGTACGAGGGACTCGGGGGAGCAGTACTTC.

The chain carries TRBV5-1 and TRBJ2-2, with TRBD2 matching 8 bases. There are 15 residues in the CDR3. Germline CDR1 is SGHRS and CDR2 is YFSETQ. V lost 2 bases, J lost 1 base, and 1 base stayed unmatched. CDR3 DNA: TGCGCCAGCAGCTTCCTAGCGGGGAACACCGGGGAGCTGTTTTTT. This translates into CASSFLAGNTGELFF.

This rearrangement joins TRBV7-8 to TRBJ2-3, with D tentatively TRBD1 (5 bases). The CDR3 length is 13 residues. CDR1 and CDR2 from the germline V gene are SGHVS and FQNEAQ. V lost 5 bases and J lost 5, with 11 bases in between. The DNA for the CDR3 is TGTGCCAGCAGCCCGGCAGGACAAGATACGCAGTATTTT. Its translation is CASSPAGQDTQYF.

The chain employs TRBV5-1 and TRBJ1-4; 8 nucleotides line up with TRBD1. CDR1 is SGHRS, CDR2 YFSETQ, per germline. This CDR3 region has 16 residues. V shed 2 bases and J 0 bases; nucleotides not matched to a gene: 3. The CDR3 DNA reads TGCGCCAGCAGCTTACAGGGGGATGCAACTAATGAAAAACTGTTTTTT. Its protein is CASSLQGDATNEKLFF.

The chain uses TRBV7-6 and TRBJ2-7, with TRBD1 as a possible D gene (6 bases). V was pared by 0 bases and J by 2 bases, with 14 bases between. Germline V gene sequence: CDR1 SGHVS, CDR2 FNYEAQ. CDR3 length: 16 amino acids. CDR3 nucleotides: TGTGCCAGCAGCTTAGCATCAACAGGGTGGGCCTACGAGCAGTACTTC. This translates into CASSLASTGWAYEQYF.

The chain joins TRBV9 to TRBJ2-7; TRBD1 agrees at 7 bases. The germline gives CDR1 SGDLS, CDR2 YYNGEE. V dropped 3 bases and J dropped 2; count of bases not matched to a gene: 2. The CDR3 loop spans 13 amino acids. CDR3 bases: TGTGCCAGCAGCGCCCAGGGGGCCTACGAGCAGTACTTC. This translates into CASSAQGAYEQYF.

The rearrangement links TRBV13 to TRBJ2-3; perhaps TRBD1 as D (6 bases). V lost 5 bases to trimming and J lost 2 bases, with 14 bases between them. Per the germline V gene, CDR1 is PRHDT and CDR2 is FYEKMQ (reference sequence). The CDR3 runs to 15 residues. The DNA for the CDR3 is TGTGCCAGCAGCACCAGACAGGATGTCACAGATACGCAGTATTTT. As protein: CASSTRQDVTDTQYF. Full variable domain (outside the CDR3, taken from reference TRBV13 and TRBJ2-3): AAGVIQSPRHLIKEKRETATLKCYPIPRHDTVYWYQQGPGQDPQFLISFYEKMQSDKGSIPDRFSAQQFSDYHSELNMSSLELGDSALYFCASSTRQDVTDTQYFGPGTRLTVL.

The CDR3 DNA is TGTGCCTGGAGTGTAAAGGGTGGCAGGGGGGGCTACACCTTC. Protein sequence: CAWSVKGGRGGYTF. The V and J genes are TRBV30 and TRBJ1-2; 7 positions match TRBD1. Per the germline V gene, CDR1 is GTSNPN and CDR2 is SVGIG (reference sequence). V trimming: 0 bases; J trimming: 8 bases; junction bases outside the gene matches: 9. This CDR3 spans 14 amino acids.

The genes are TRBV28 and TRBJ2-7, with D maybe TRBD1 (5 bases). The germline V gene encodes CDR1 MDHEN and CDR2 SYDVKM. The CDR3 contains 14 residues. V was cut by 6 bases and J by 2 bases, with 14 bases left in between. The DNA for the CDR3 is TGTGCCAGCAGAGCCCAAGGGGTCACCTACGAGCAGTACTTC. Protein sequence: CASRAQGVTYEQYF.

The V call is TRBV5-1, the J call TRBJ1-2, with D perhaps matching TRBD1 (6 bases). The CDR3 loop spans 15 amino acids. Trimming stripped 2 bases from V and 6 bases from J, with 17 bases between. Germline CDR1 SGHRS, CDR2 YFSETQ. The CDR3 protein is CASSFNREGVDGYTF. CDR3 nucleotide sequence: TGCGCCAGCAGCTTTAACAGGGAAGGCGTGGATGGCTACACCTTC.

In DNA, the CDR3 is TGCGCCAGCAGCCTTCCCCGACAGGGAGTCCCCTACGAGCAGTACTTC. Its translation: CASSLPRQGVPYEQYF. The chain couples TRBV4-1 to TRBJ2-7; 7 bases are a match to TRBD1. Germline CDR1 and CDR2: MGHRA and YSYEKL. The CDR3 sequence is 16 residues long. Trimming took 4 bases from V and 2 from J; bases not matched to a gene: 11.

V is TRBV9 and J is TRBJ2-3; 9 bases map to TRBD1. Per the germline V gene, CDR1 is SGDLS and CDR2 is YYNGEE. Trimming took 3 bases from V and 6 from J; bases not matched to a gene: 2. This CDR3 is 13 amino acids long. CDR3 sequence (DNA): TGTGCCAGCAGCGACAGGGGGCTGGATACGCAGTATTTT. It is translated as CASSDRGLDTQYF.

The CDR3 sequence is CASREASTDTQYF. The CDR3 DNA is TGTGCCAGCAGAGAGGCGAGCACAGATACGCAGTATTTT. The chain employs TRBV9 and TRBJ2-3; no definite D call. Between the trimmed V and J ends, which lost 5 bases and 0 bases, there was a span of 7 bases. The CDR3 contains 13 residues. Germline loops: CDR1 SGDLS, CDR2 YYNGEE.

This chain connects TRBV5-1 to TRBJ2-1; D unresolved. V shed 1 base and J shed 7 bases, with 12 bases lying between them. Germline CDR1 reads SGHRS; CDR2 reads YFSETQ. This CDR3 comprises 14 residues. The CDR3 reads CASSLTGLANEQFF. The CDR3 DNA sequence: TGCGCCAGCAGCTTGACCGGGTTAGCAAATGAGCAGTTCTTC.

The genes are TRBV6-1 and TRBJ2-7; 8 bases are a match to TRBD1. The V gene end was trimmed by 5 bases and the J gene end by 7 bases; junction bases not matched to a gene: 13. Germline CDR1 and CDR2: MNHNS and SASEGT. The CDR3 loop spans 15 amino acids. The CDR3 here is CASSITPGQGSEQYF. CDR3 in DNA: TGTGCCAGCAGTATTACACCAGGACAGGGCAGTGAGCAGTACTTC.

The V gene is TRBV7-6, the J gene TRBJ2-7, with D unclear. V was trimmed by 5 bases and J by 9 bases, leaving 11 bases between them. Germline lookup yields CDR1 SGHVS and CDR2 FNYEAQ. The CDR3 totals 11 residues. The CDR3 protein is CASSPVPGQYF. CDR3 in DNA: TGTGCCAGCAGCCCTGTGCCCGGGCAGTACTTC.

The DNA of the CDR3 is TGTGCCAGCAGCTTGTGGGCAAGCAATCAGCCCCAGCATTTT. It yields the protein CASSLWASNQPQHF. This rearrangement joins TRBV5-6 to TRBJ1-5; D not resolved. The CDR3 is 14 amino acids. Germline V gives CDR1 SGHDT, CDR2 YYEEEE. Trimming removed 1 base from V and 1 base from J, with 6 bases in between.

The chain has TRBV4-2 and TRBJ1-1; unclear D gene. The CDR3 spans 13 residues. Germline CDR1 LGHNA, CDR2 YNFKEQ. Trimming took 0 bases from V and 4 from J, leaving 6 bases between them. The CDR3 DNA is TGTGCCAGCAGCCAAGATCCATTCACTGAAGCTTTCTTT. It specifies CASSQDPFTEAFF.

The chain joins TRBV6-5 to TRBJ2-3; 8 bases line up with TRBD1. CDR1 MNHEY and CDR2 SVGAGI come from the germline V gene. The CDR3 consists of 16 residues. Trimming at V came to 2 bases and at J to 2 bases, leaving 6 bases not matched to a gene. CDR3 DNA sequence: TGTGCCAGCAGTTACACTCCGGGACAGGTCACAGATACGCAGTATTTT. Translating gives CASSYTPGQVTDTQYF.

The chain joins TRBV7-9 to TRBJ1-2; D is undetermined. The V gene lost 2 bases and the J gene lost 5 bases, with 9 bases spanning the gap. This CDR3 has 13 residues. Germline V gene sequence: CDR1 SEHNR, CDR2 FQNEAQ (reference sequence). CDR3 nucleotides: TGTGCCAGCAGCTTAACCGGGGAGTATGGCTACACCTTC. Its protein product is CASSLTGEYGYTF.

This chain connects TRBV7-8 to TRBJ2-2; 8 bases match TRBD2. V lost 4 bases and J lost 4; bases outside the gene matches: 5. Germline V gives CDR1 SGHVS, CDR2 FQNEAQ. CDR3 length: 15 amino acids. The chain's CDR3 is CASSSGGRATGELFF. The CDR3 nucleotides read TGTGCCAGCAGCTCGGGAGGGAGGGCCACCGGGGAGCTGTTTTTT.

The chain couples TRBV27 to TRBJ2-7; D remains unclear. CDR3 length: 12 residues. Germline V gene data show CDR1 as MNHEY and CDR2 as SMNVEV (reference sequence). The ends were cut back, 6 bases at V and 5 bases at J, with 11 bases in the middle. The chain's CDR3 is CASSYGSDEQYF. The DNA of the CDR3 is TGTGCCAGCAGCTACGGGTCGGACGAGCAGTACTTC.

CDR3 sequence reads: CASSRTGTRLGEQYF. Written as DNA, the CDR3 is TGTGCCAGCAGCCGGACCGGGACAAGGCTGGGCGAGCAGTACTTC. V is TRBV28 and J is TRBJ2-7, with D possibly TRBD1 on 6 matching bases. Germline CDR1 reads MDHEN; CDR2 reads SYDVKM. Trimming stripped 6 bases from V and 6 bases from J, with 21 bases between. The CDR3 has 15 residues.

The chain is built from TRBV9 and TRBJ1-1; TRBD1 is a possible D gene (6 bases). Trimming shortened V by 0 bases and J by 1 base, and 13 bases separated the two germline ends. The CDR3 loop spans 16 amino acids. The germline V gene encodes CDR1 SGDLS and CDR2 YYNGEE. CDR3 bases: TGTGCCAGCAGCGTAGAACAGGGTCAAGGGAACACTGAAGCTTTCTTT. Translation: CASSVEQGQGNTEAFF.